These 27 T cell receptor beta chains were all obtained from the same sample, sequenced in a study of T cell repertoires in cytomegalovirus infection. No cognate antigen is known for these TCRs. TCRdb used MiXCR to reprocess the reads, holding one entry per CDR3 protein. The sample holds 900,000 to 950,000 distinct CDR3 sequences, approximately 33% seen once. This material consisted of cultured CD8+ T cells from PBMCs, taken from culture after CMV antigen stimulation. The origin of the receptors is a human donor in good health (CMV status not recorded). Some clones in this sample may be carry-over from other donors' samples.

This clonotype was seen only a few times. CDR3 nucleotide sequence: TGCGCCAGCAGCCAAGAAATCCCGGTGATGGGGAAGAACACTGAAGCTTTCTTT. The encoded protein is CASSQEIPVMGKNTEAFF. The J gene is TRBJ1-1, the V gene TRBV4-3, with D unclear. The germline V gene has CDR1 LGHNA and CDR2 YSLEER. Trimming left V 0 bases short and J 1 base short, with 18 bases between. This CDR3 comprises 18 residues.

There are many counts of this clonotype. The chain is built from TRBV4-1 and TRBJ2-2, with D perhaps matching TRBD1 or TRBD2 (5 bases each). The CDR3 has 14 residues. V shed 5 bases and J shed 4 bases, with 11 bases lying between them. Germline values: CDR1 MGHRA, CDR2 YSYEKL. The CDR3 coding sequence is TGCGCCAGCAGCGTGGGGGACCCCACCGGGGAGCTGTTTTTT. This sequence encodes CASSVGDPTGELFF.

The sample holds a few counts of this clonotype. The chain uses TRBV7-9 and TRBJ1-2; D is uncertain. Germline V gene lookup returns CDR1 SEHNR and CDR2 FQNEAQ (reference sequence). The CDR3 spans 16 residues. Trimming took off 2 bases at V and 0 bases at J, with 13 bases between the two ends. CDR3 amino acids: CASSLPDALTNYGYTF. The DNA of the CDR3 is TGTGCCAGCAGCTTACCCGATGCTTTAACTAACTATGGCTACACCTTC.

This clonotype appeared a few times. This chain uses TRBV19 with TRBJ1-5; possible D gene TRBD1, 5 bases. V lost 0 bases to trimming and J lost 7 bases, with 13 bases between them. The length of the CDR3 is 15 residues. Per the germline V gene, CDR1 is LNHDA and CDR2 is SQIVND (reference sequence). The CDR3 is CASSIDPGTRQPQHF. In nucleotides, the CDR3 is TGTGCCAGTAGTATAGATCCGGGGACTAGACAGCCCCAGCATTTT.

This clonotype appeared many times. The chain joins TRBV7-8 to TRBJ2-1; D is unclear. The germline V gene has CDR1 SGHVS and CDR2 FQNEAQ. The CDR3 loop spans 15 amino acids. Trimming left V 1 base short and J 7 bases short, with 14 bases between. CDR3 residues: CASSLESPFFNEQFF. CDR3 coding DNA: TGTGCCAGCAGCTTAGAGTCTCCGTTTTTTAATGAGCAGTTCTTC.

CDR3 residues: CASSLSDRNEAFF. CDR3 DNA sequence: TGTGCCAGTAGTCTCTCGGACAGAAATGAAGCTTTCTTT. This rearrangement joins TRBV19 to TRBJ1-1, with D possibly being TRBD1 (6 bases). The germline CDR1 and CDR2 sequences are LNHDA and SQIVND (reference sequence). The V and J ends lost 5 bases and 7 bases respectively, with 14 bases between them. The CDR3 extends over 13 amino acids.

In its sample, this clonotype was seen a few times. The chain is built from TRBV20-1 and TRBJ2-7, with D tentatively TRBD2 (6 bases). V lost 1 base to trimming and J lost 4 bases, with 14 bases between them. CDR1 is DFQATT, CDR2 SNEGSKA, per germline (reference sequence). The CDR3 spans 14 residues. CDR3 protein: CSARGESGLYEQYV. In nucleotides, the CDR3 is TGCAGTGCTAGAGGAGAAAGCGGGCTATACGAGCAGTACGTC.

At least ten counts were recorded for this clonotype. The chain uses TRBV27 and TRBJ2-1, with D tentatively TRBD1 (6 bases). The CDR3 contains 11 residues. Germline V lookup: CDR1 MNHEY, CDR2 SMNVEV (reference sequence). Trimming left V 6 bases short and J 9 bases short, with 9 bases between. The CDR3 DNA reads as TGTGCCAGCAGACAGGGCGCTGAGCAGTTCTTC. It encodes CASRQGAEQFF.

This clonotype was seen a handful of times. The chain couples TRBV18 to TRBJ1-6; TRBD1 agrees at 9 bases. CDR1 and CDR2 from the germline V gene are KGHSH and LQKENI. The CDR3 is made up of 14 amino acids. The J segment lost 10 bases and the V segment lost 8 bases, leaving 9 bases of the junction unmatched. Written as DNA, the CDR3 is TGTGCCAGCGCACGGACAGGGGTAGAGTCACCCCTCCACTTT. It encodes CASARTGVESPLHF. The variable domain in full, completed from reference TRBV18 and TRBJ1-6, reads NAGVMQNPRHLVRRRGQEARLRCSPMKGHSHVYWYRQLPEEGLKFMVYLQKENIIDESGMPKERFSAEFPKEGPSILRIQQVVRGDSAAYFCASARTGVESPLHFGNGTRLTVT.

This clonotype was counted only a few times. The J gene is TRBJ2-7, the V gene TRBV6-1; 7 nucleotides match TRBD2. The CDR3 runs 14 residues. Germline CDR1 and CDR2: MNHNS and SASEGT. Trimming took 5 bases from V and 6 from J; bases not matched to a gene: 10. CDR3 nucleotide sequence: TGTGCCAGCAGTCCTAGGGGAGGGAGGGTCGAGCAGTACTTC. Its translation is CASSPRGGRVEQYF.

The chain employs TRBV4-1 and TRBJ1-1; 8 bases are shared with TRBD1. The trim removed 6 bases at V and 6 bases at J, leaving 18 bases unmatched. There are 17 residues in the CDR3. Germline CDR1 is MGHRA and CDR2 is YSYEKL. The CDR3 here is CASRPRPSGQEDPEAFF. As DNA, the CDR3 is TGCGCCAGCAGACCTCGCCCCTCGGGACAGGAGGACCCTGAAGCTTTCTTT.

This chain connects TRBV15 to TRBJ2-2; D perhaps matches TRBD1 (5 bases). The CDR3 covers 15 residues. V lost 7 bases and J lost 2, with 14 bases in between. The germline gives CDR1 LNHNV, CDR2 YYDKDF (reference sequence). CDR3 protein: CATNRPRSNTGELFF. DNA of the CDR3: TGTGCCACCAACAGGCCCAGGTCTAACACCGGGGAGCTGTTTTTT.

Regarding this clonotype: A much larger clone sits a single nucleotide away, making a read error possible. This chain joins TRBV6-1 and TRBJ1-5; 9 nucleotides line up with TRBD1. V was clipped by 7 bases and J by 0 bases; unmatched bases: 4. Germline CDR1 MNHNS, CDR2 SASEGT. The CDR3 consists of 15 residues. CDR3 sequence reads: CASNWTGDSNQPQHF. In DNA form, the CDR3 reads TGTGCCAGCAACTGGACAGGGGATAGCAATCAGCCCCAGCATTTT.

The chain is built from TRBV7-6 and TRBJ2-7; 10 bases fit TRBD2. The CDR3 sequence is 16 residues long. CDR1 and CDR2 (germline): SGHVS, FNYEAQ. The V and J ends lost 3 bases and 3 bases, in that order; junction bases with no gene match: 8. The CDR3 DNA reads as TGTGCCAGCAGCTTGGATCCGGGACTAGCGATCTACGAGCAGTACTTC. Encoded protein: CASSLDPGLAIYEQYF.

This clonotype was detected a few times. V and J are TRBV7-2 and TRBJ1-1; D may be TRBD1 (6 bases). From germline, CDR1 is SGHTA and CDR2 FQGNSA. V lost 1 base to trimming and J lost 5 bases, with 11 bases between them. The CDR3 has 14 amino acids. CDR3 sequence: CASSLEGVRTEAFF. The CDR3 region has the DNA TGTGCCAGCAGCTTAGAGGGGGTGAGAACTGAAGCTTTCTTT.

This clonotype was counted at least ten times. The gene calls are TRBV7-6 and TRBJ2-1, with a tentative D call TRBD1 (6 bases). CDR1 SGHVS and CDR2 FNYEAQ come from the germline V gene. The CDR3 covers 16 residues. Trimming removed 1 base from V and 0 bases from J, with 10 bases in between. CDR3 sequence reads: CASSLEGDSSYNEQFF. CDR3 sequence (DNA): TGTGCCAGCAGCTTAGAGGGGGATAGCTCCTACAATGAGCAGTTCTTC.

This clonotype was picked up a small number of times. The chain couples TRBV4-1 to TRBJ1-1; tentatively, D is TRBD1 (6 bases). V shed 3 bases and J shed 1 base, with 12 bases lying between them. Germline V gives CDR1 MGHRA, CDR2 YSYEKL. The CDR3 length is 15 residues. CDR3 nucleotide sequence: TGCGCCAGCAGCCATGAAATGGGGGCGAACACTGAAGCTTTCTTT. Translation: CASSHEMGANTEAFF.

The rearrangement uses TRBV9 and TRBJ1-6, with TRBD1 matching 8 bases. Germline V lookup: CDR1 SGDLS, CDR2 YYNGEE. With V trimmed by 3 bases and J by 6 bases, 11 bases remained unmatched. The CDR3 sequence is 17 residues long. This CDR3 is CASSAEGTGPTNSPLHF. DNA of the CDR3: TGTGCCAGCAGCGCAGAGGGGACAGGACCGACTAATTCACCCCTCCACTTT. The variable domain in full, completed from reference TRBV9 and TRBJ1-6, reads DSGVTQTPKHLITATGQRVTLRCSPRSGDLSVYWYQQSLDQGLQFLIQYYNGEERAKGNILERFSAQQFPDLHSELNLSSLELGDSALYFCASSAEGTGPTNSPLHFGNGTRLTVT.

This clonotype was detected many times. This chain uses TRBV7-6 with TRBJ1-4, with no clear D. Between the trimmed V and J ends, which lost 3 bases and 14 bases, there was a span of 16 bases. The germline V gene encodes CDR1 SGHVS and CDR2 FNYEAQ. This CDR3 has 13 amino acids. CDR3 residues: CASSFSPSRVLFF. The CDR3 DNA follows: TGTGCCAGCAGCTTCTCTCCGTCCCGGGTCCTGTTTTTT.

This chain connects TRBV27 to TRBJ2-7; the match to TRBD1 covers 9 bases. The CDR3 totals 14 residues. After removal of 5 bases from V and 3 bases from J, the junction contained 5 bases not matched to a gene. Germline V gives CDR1 MNHEY, CDR2 SMNVEV (reference sequence). This CDR3 is CASSDRGFFYEQYF. CDR3 nucleotides: TGTGCCAGCAGTGACAGGGGGTTCTTCTACGAGCAGTACTTC.

This clonotype was counted between two and nine times. V and J are TRBV12-3 or TRBV12-4 and TRBJ2-1; 11 nucleotides line up with TRBD2. The CDR3 length is 15 residues. Unmatched junction bases numbered 5, after V lost 5 bases and J lost 5 bases. CDR3 loop: CASSTSGGLDNEQFF. Here the CDR3 DNA reads TGTGCCAGCAGTACTAGCGGGGGTCTAGACAATGAGCAGTTCTTC.

In its sample, this clonotype was seen a few times. The V call is TRBV20-1, the J call TRBJ1-5; no clear D gene. CDR1 is DFQATT and CDR2 is SNEGSKA in the germline V gene (reference sequence). The ends were cut back, 5 bases at V and 0 bases at J, with 14 bases in the middle. The CDR3 sequence is 15 residues long. The CDR3 region is CSAFTISYSNQPQHF. The CDR3 nucleotides read TGCAGTGCTTTTACTATTTCTTATAGCAATCAGCCCCAGCATTTT.

The chain combines TRBV10-1 with TRBJ2-5; D gene uncertain. CDR3 length: 14 residues. The germline V gene has CDR1 WNHNN and CDR2 SYGVQD (reference sequence). V was cut by 2 bases and J by 4 bases, with 11 bases left in between. The CDR3, as DNA: TGCGCCAGCAGTGAGACGGCTCGGGTAGAGACCCAGTACTTC. It codes for CASSETARVETQYF.

This clonotype was detected a few times. The V gene is TRBV7-9, the J gene TRBJ1-1; the D is unclear. V gave up 0 bases and J gave up 1 base, with 12 bases separating them. The CDR3 consists of 16 residues. The germline gives CDR1 SEHNR, CDR2 FQNEAQ (reference sequence). The CDR3 nucleotides read TGTGCCAGCAGCTTAGCCATCGGACGACAGAACACTGAAGCTTTCTTT. It translates to CASSLAIGRQNTEAFF. Full variable domain (remainder filled in from reference TRBV7-9 and TRBJ1-1): DTGVSQNPRHKITKRGQNVTFRCDPISEHNRLYWYRQTLGQGPEFLTYFQNEAQLEKSRLLSDRFSAERPKGSFSTLEIQRTEQGDSAMYLCASSLAIGRQNTEAFFGQGTRLTVV.

This clonotype was found many times. CDR3 residues: CASSFLGQYSNQPQHF. The CDR3 coding sequence is TGTGCCAGCAGTTTTTTGGGCCAGTATAGCAATCAGCCCCAGCATTTT. The gene calls are TRBV27 and TRBJ1-5; the D is unclear. Trimming cost V 3 bases and J 0 bases, with 12 bases left between them. The CDR3 length is 16 residues. Germline assignment: CDR1 MNHEY and CDR2 SMNVEV (reference sequence).

V usage is TRBV7-9 and J usage is TRBJ1-5; D not resolved. V was cut by 4 bases and J by 0 bases, with 13 bases left in between. This CDR3 has 16 amino acids. Germline V lookup: CDR1 SEHNR, CDR2 FQNEAQ (reference sequence). This chain's CDR3 is CASSSADGDSNQPQHF. The CDR3 bases are TGTGCCAGCAGCTCGGCGGACGGCGATAGCAATCAGCCCCAGCATTTT.

In its sample, this clonotype was seen a few times. The V and J genes are TRBV14 and TRBJ2-1; 10 bases fit TRBD2. The CDR3 contains 16 residues. The J segment lost 8 bases and the V segment lost 0 bases, leaving 7 bases of the junction unmatched. From germline, CDR1 is SGHDN and CDR2 FVKESK. CDR3: CASSQEIAGGRDEQFF. CDR3 sequence (DNA): TGTGCCAGCAGCCAAGAAATAGCGGGGGGCCGGGATGAGCAGTTCTTC.